This T cell receptor beta chain emerged from a study of CD8 T cells in ankylosing spondylitis. Study-wide results and caveats: A TCR beta motif of fewer than ten highly homologous variants seemed to mark ankylosing spondylitis blood. Disease-linked clones were CD8+ and relatively rare in peripheral blood. Reportedly, significant enrichment of disease-linked clones occurred in matched ankylosing spondylitis synovial fluid.

This clonotype was seen more than once but under ten times. Its target is not known. V was trimmed by 4 bases and J by 5 bases, leaving 14 bases between them. CDR1 is MGHDK, CDR2 SYGVNS, per germline. The CDR3 loop spans 15 amino acids. TCRdb ran MiXCR on the 5' RACE reads and lists one entry per CDR3 protein. The data contain over 400,000 distinct CDR3 sequences, about 24% of them singletons. V and J are TRBV25-1 and TRBJ2-2; D ambiguous. The TCR was taken from a male donor with ankylosing spondylitis. Sequences were obtained from blood, either unsorted or a sorted T cell fraction (not recorded which). CDR3 bases: TGTGCCAGCAGTGCGACTCCTTTTGCTACCGGGGAGCTGTTTTTT. Translation: CASSATPFATGELFF. Full variable domain (outside the CDR3, taken from reference TRBV25-1 and TRBJ2-2): EADIYQTPRYLVIGTGKKITLECSQTMGHDKMYWYQQDPGMELHLIHYSYGVNSTEKGDLSSESTVSRIRTEHFPLTLESARPSHTSQYLCASSATPFATGELFFGEGSRLTVL.